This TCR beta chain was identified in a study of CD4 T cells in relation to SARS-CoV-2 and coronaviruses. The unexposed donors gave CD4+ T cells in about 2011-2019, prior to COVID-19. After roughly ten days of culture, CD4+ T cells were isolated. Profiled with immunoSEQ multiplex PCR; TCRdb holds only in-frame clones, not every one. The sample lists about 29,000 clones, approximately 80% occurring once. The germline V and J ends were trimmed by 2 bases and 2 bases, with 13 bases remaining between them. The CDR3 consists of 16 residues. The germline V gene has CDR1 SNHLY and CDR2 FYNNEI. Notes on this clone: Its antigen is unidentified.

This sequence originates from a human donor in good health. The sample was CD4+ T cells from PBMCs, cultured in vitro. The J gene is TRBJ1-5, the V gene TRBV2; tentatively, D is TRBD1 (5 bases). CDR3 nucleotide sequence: TGTGCCAGCAGTGAAATGGCAGGGTCAGGCAATCAGCCCCAGCATTTT. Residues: CASSEMAGSGNQPQHF.